A single sample gave rise to the 4 T cell receptor beta chains below, sequenced in a study of blood T cell repertoires in COVID-19. TCRdb keeps only in-frame clones here, not all; method: immunoSEQ multiplex PCR. The data contain 100,000 to 150,000 clones, over 60% of them seen just once; the ten biggest clones take up 37%. The sample consisted of peripheral blood. These receptors originate from a man in his forties with active or convalescent COVID-19.

This chain links TRBV9 with TRBJ2-3; 8 bases are a match to TRBD2. V was clipped by 7 bases and J by 2 bases; unmatched bases: 12. The CDR3 totals 16 residues. Looked up from germline, CDR1 is SGDLS and CDR2 is YYNGEE. The CDR3 sequence: CASRLGAGGSTDTQYF. CDR3 sequence (DNA): TGTGCCAGCCGTTTAGGGGCGGGGGGTTCCACAGATACGCAGTATTTT.

The genes are TRBV6-6 and TRBJ1-1; D is unresolved. The V end was cut by 5 bases, the J end by 0 bases, with 13 bases between. The germline gives CDR1 MNHNY, CDR2 SVGAGI (reference sequence). The CDR3 runs to 15 residues. The CDR3, as DNA: TGTGCCAGCAGTCAACGAGGGCAGGTGAACACTGAAGCTTTCTTT. Translated: CASSQRGQVNTEAFF.

J is TRBJ1-1 and V is TRBV7-2, with TRBD1 matching over 9 bases. The germline V gene encodes CDR1 SGHTA and CDR2 FQGNSA. The CDR3 contains 17 residues. V gave up 5 bases and J gave up 2 bases; unmatched junction bases: 12. The CDR3 spells CASSVSGTGLINTEAFF. The DNA of the CDR3 is TGTGCCAGCAGCGTTTCCGGGACAGGGCTTATTAACACTGAAGCTTTCTTT.

This clone was detected only a few times. The chain combines TRBV14 with TRBJ1-6, with D tentatively TRBD1 (6 bases). The CDR3 has 15 residues. The ends were cut back, 1 base at V and 7 bases at J, with 11 bases in the middle. Germline V gives CDR1 SGHDN, CDR2 FVKESK. CDR3 coding DNA: TGTGCCAGCAGCCAAGTGGACAGAATGAATTCACCCCTCCACTTT. It encodes CASSQVDRMNSPLHF.